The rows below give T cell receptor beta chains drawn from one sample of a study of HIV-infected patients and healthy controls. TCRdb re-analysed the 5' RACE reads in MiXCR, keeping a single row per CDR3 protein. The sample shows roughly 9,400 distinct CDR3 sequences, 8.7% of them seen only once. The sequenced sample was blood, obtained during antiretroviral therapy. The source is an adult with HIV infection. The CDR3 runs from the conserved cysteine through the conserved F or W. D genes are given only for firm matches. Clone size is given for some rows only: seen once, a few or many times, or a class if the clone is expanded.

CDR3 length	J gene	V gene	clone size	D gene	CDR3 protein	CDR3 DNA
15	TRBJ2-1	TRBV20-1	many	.	CSARSGPSSYNEQFF	TGCAGTGCCCGGAGCGGGCCGAGCTCCTACAATGAGCAGTTCTTC
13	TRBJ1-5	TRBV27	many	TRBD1	CASSLAGTGAQHF	TGTGCCAGCAGTTTGGCCGGGACAGGGGCCCAGCATTTT
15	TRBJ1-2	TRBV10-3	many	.	CAISAQVEGYNGYTF	TGTGCCATCAGTGCCCAGGTCGAGGGATACAATGGCTACACCTTC
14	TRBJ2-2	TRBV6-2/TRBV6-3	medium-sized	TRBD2	CASKRGGDTGELFF	TGTGCCAGCAAGCGCGGGGGAGACACCGGGGAGCTGTTTTTT
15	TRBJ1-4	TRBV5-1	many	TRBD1	CASSPPGQHNEKLFF	TGCGCCAGCAGCCCCCCGGGACAGCATAATGAAAAACTGTTTTTT
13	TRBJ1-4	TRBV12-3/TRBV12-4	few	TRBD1	CASSRGLGEKLFF	TGTGCCAGCTCTAGGGGGCTCGGGGAAAAACTGTTTTTT
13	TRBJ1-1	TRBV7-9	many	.	CASSSTVVTEAFF	TGTGCCAGCAGCTCGACAGTTGTCACTGAAGCTTTCTTT
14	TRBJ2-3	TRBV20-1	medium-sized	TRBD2	CSARAASGGPTQYF	TGCAGTGCTAGAGCGGCTAGCGGGGGGCCTACGCAGTATTTT
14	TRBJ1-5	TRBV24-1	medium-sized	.	CATSEAAGDQPQHF	TGTGCCACCAGCGAGGCCGCCGGGGATCAGCCCCAGCATTTT
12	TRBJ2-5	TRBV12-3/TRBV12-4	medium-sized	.	CASSSGVGPQYF	TGTGCCAGCAGCTCAGGGGTTGGTCCCCAGTACTTC
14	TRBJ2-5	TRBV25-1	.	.	CASSEVSTQETQYF	TGTGCCAGCAGTGAAGTCAGCACCCAAGAGACCCAGTACTTC
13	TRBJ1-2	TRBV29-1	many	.	CSVLVQVNYGYTF	TGCAGCGTTCTGGTACAGGTTAACTATGGCTACACCTTC
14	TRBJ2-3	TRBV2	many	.	CASSARRGTDTQYF	TGTGCCAGCAGCGCGAGGAGGGGCACAGATACGCAGTATTTT
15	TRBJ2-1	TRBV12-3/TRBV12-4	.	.	CASSLGRVEYNEQFF	TGTGCCAGCAGTTTGGGGCGGGTCGAGTACAATGAGCAGTTCTTC
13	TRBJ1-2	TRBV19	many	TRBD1	CASSGTGWYGYTF	TGTGCCAGTTCCGGGACAGGGTGGTATGGCTACACCTTC
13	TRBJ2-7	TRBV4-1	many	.	CASSLGGSYEQYF	TGCGCCAGCTCGTTGGGGGGATCCTACGAGCAGTACTTC
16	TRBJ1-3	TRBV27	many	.	CASSSVGLSSGNTIYF	TGTGCCAGCAGCTCGGTGGGGTTATCGAGCGGAAACACCATATATTTT
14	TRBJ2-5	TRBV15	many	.	CATSSQRPRETQYF	TGTGCCACCAGCAGTCAAAGGCCGCGGGAGACCCAGTACTTC
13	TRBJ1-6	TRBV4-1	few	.	CASSQDSHSPLHF	TGCGCCAGCAGCCAAGATTCACATTCACCCCTCCACTTT
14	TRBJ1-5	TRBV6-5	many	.	CASSWRQDNQPQHF	TGTGCCAGCAGTTGGAGGCAGGACAATCAGCCCCAGCATTTT
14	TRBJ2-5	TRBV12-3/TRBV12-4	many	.	CASSGTGEWETQYF	TGTGCCAGCAGTGGGACGGGGGAATGGGAGACCCAGTACTTC
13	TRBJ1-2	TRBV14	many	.	CASSQGGAYGYTF	TGTGCCAGCAGCCAAGGGGGCGCTTATGGCTACACCTTC
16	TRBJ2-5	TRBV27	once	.	CASSPGHRESGETQYF	TGTGCCAGCAGCCCGGGACATCGGGAGTCCGGGGAGACCCAGTACTTC
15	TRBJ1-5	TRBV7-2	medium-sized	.	CASSKWTASNQPQHF	TGTGCCAGCAGCAAATGGACAGCTAGCAATCAGCCCCAGCATTTT
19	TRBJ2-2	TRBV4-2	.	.	CASSPFIVPTGSGAGELFF	TGTGCCAGCAGCCCCTTTATCGTCCCAACGGGGTCCGGGGCCGGGGAGCTGTTTTTT
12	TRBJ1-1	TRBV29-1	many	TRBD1	CSVNRGPSEAFF	TGCAGCGTCAACAGGGGGCCGTCTGAAGCTTTCTTT
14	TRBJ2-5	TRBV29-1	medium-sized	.	CSVESVWSKETQYF	TGCAGCGTTGAGAGCGTGTGGTCAAAAGAGACCCAGTACTTC
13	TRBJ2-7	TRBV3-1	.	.	CASSPTLFYEQYF	TGTGCCAGCAGTCCAACACTCTTTTACGAGCAGTACTTC
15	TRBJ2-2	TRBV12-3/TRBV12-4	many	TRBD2	CASTSGLAGAGELFF	TGTGCCAGCACCTCGGGACTAGCTGGCGCCGGGGAGCTGTTTTTT
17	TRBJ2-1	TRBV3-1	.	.	CASSLEIGRGLLNEQFF	TGTGCCAGCAGCCTTGAAATTGGGCGGGGGCTCCTCAATGAGCAGTTCTTC
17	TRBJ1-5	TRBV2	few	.	CASSGIGYTGINQPQHF	TGTGCCAGCAGCGGGATAGGATACACAGGGATCAATCAGCCCCAGCATTTT
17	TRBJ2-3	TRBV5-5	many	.	CASSSPQELPPTDTQYF	TGTGCCAGCAGCTCCCCACAGGAGCTACCCCCCACAGATACGCAGTATTTT
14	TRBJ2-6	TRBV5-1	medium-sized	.	CASKGGSGANVLTF	TGCGCCAGCAAGGGGGGCTCTGGGGCCAACGTCCTGACTTTC
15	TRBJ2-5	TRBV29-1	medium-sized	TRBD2	CSVVGIRGVGETQYF	TGCAGCGTTGTAGGCATTCGGGGGGTTGGTGAGACCCAGTACTTC
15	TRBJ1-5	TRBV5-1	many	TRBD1	CASSPLGQGNQPQHF	TGCGCCAGCAGCCCCCTGGGACAGGGTAATCAGCCCCAGCATTTT
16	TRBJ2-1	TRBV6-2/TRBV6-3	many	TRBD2	CASSPWGSGGVNEQFF	TGTGCCAGCAGTCCCTGGGGTAGCGGGGGCGTCAATGAGCAGTTCTTC
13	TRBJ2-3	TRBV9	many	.	CASSPTSTDTQYF	TGTGCCAGCAGCCCGACGAGCACAGATACGCAGTATTTT
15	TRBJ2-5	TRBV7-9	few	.	CASSTFRGSQETQYF	TGTGCCAGCAGCACCTTCAGGGGCTCCCAAGAGACCCAGTACTTC
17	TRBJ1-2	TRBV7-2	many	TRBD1	CASSLARGQGRSGGYTF	TGTGCCAGCAGCTTAGCGCGCGGACAGGGAAGGTCCGGTGGCTACACCTTC
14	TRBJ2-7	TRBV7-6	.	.	CASSLAPQAYEQYF	TGTGCCAGCAGCTTAGCGCCGCAGGCCTACGAGCAGTACTTC
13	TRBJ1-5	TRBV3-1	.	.	CASSQERNQPQHF	TGTGCCAGCAGCCAAGAAAGGAATCAGCCCCAGCATTTT
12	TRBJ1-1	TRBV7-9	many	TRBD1	CASSTDRGEAFF	TGTGCCAGCAGCACCGACAGGGGTGAAGCTTTCTTT
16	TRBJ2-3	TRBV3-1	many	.	CASSQDLSGYTDTQYF	TGTGCCAGCAGCCAAGATCTATCAGGGTACACAGATACGCAGTATTTT
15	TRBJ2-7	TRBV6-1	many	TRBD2	CASSVLAGEDDEQYF	TGTGCCAGCAGCGTACTAGCGGGAGAGGACGACGAGCAGTACTTC
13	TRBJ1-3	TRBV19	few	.	CASTSTSGNTIYF	TGTGCCAGTACTTCAACCTCTGGAAACACCATATATTTT
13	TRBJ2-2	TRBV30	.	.	CAWSVGNTGELFF	TGTGCCTGGAGTGTAGGAAACACCGGGGAGCTGTTTTTT
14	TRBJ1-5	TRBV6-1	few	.	CASSEARETGPQHF	TGTGCCAGCAGTGAAGCTCGGGAAACCGGCCCCCAGCATTTT
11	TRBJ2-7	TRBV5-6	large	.	CASSLGYEQYF	TGTGCCAGCAGCTTGGGCTACGAGCAGTACTTC
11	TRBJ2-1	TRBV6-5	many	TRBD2	CASRRSGEQFF	TGTGCCAGCAGACGTAGCGGGGAGCAGTTCTTC
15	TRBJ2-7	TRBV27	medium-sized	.	CASSLGQGGSYEQYF	TGTGCCAGCAGTTTGGGTCAGGGGGGATCCTACGAGCAGTACTTC
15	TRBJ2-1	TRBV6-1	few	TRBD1	CASNPGTGGSYEQFF	TGTGCCAGCAATCCCGGGACAGGGGGCTCATATGAGCAGTTCTTC
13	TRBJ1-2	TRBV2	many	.	CASIIQGSYGYTF	TGTGCCAGCATTATACAGGGTTCCTATGGCTACACCTTC
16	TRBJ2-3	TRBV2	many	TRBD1	CASRETGTGSTDTQYF	TGTGCCAGCAGGGAAACCGGGACAGGGAGCACAGATACGCAGTATTTT
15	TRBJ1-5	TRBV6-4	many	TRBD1	CASRTGAVKYQPQHF	TGTGCCAGCAGGACAGGGGCCGTAAAATATCAGCCCCAGCATTTT
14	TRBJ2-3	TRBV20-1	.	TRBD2	CSLNPLAGGRMQYF	TGCAGCCTCAACCCTCTAGCGGGGGGGCGAATGCAGTATTTT
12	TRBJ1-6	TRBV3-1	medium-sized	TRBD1	CASSQAQGQILF	TGTGCCAGCAGCCAAGCTCAGGGACAGATCCTTTTT